This TCR beta chain is from a study of tumor-infiltrating lymphocytes in glioblastoma multiforme. Study-wide results and limits: Detected clone frequencies may not reflect cell counts, being RNA-based. Functional subtype sorting of these T cells was not performed.

TCRB libraries came from RNA via three nested multiplex PCR rounds. Input was approximately 0.5 ug total RNA, reverse-transcribed with a C-beta primer. These TCRB libraries lack any described unique molecular identifiers. TCRdb analysed the multiplex PCR reads with MiXCR anew, one entry per CDR3 protein. The sample lists tens of thousands of distinct CDR3 sequences; 50% to 75% were seen once. Germline CDR1 MNHEY, CDR2 SVGEGT. Trimming removed 2 bases at V and 4 bases at J, with 6 bases between. The CDR3 is made up of 13 amino acids. In regard to this clonotype: The antigen is undetermined.

This receptor was identified in a male donor with glioblastoma. The sample was brain tumor tissue. The chain combines TRBV6-2 or TRBV6-3 with TRBJ2-1, with D possibly being TRBD1 or TRBD2 (5 bases each). CDR3 bases: TGTGCCAGCAGTTACGAGGGGTACAATGAGCAGTTCTTC. Translating it yields CASSYEGYNEQFF.